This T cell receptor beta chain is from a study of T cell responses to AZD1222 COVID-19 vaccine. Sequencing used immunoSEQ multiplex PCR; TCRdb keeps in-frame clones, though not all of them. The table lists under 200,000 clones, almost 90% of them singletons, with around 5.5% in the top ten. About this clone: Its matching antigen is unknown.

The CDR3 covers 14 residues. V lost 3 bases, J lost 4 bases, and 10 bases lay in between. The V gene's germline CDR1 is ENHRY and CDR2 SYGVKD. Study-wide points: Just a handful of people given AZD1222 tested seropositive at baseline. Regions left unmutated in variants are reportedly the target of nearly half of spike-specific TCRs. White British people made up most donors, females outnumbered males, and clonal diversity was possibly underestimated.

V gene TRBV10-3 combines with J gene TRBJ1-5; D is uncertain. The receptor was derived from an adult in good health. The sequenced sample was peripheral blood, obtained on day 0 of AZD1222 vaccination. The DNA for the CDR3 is TGTGCCATCAGTGATCACGTTAGAAATCAGCCCCAGCATTTT. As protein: CAISDHVRNQPQHF.